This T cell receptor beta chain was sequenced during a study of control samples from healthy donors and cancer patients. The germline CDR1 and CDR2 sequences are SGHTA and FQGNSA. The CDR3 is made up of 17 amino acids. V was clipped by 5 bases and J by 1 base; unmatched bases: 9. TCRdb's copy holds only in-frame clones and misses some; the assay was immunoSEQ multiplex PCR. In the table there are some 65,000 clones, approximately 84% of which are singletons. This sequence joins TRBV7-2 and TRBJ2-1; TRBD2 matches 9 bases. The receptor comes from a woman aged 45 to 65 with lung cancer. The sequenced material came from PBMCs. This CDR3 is CASSLFASGGSYNEQFF. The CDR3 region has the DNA TGTGCCAGCAGCCTTTTCGCAAGCGGGGGGTCCTACAATGAGCAGTTCTTC.